These 20 T cell receptor beta chains originate from one sample sequenced in a study of cytomegalovirus exposure and HLA in healthy donors. Researchers ran the PCR with 60 Vbeta and 13 Jbeta primers. The repertoire was sequenced with immunoSEQ multiplex PCR; TCRdb's copy has only in-frame clones and lacks some. The data contain 200,000 to 250,000 clones, 82% of them singletons. The sample consisted of PBMCs. These receptors were collected from a woman aged 40 to 49 in good health and CMV-seropositive.

This sequence joins TRBV5-1 and TRBJ2-7; 9 bases are shared with TRBD1. The germline gives CDR1 SGHRS, CDR2 YFSETQ. This CDR3 is built from 15 residues. Losses at the gene ends were 4 bases for V and 2 bases for J; bases not matched to a gene: 7. The CDR3 loop is CASSAGQGTTYEQYF. The CDR3 coding sequence is TGCGCCAGCAGCGCCGGACAGGGGACAACCTACGAGCAGTACTTC.

The chain combines TRBV29-1 with TRBJ2-7; no definite D call. The V end lost 4 bases, the J end lost 2 bases, and 6 bases lay between the germline ends. The V gene's germline CDR1 is SQVTM and CDR2 ANQGSEA. This CDR3 comprises 11 residues. The CDR3, as DNA: TGCAGCGTTGGCCAGACCTACGAGCAGTACTTC. It specifies CSVGQTYEQYF.

The chain links TRBV27 to TRBJ1-3; no clear D. This CDR3 comprises 14 residues. V lost 6 bases and J 0 bases, leaving 9 bases between the germline ends. Germline V gene data show CDR1 as MNHEY and CDR2 as SMNVEV (reference sequence). In DNA form, the CDR3 reads TGTGCCAGCAGCTCCGGTTTCTCTGGAAACACCATATATTTT. It specifies CASSSGFSGNTIYF.

As for this clone: Other DNA sequences in this sample translate to the same CDR3. The chain is built from TRBV29-1 and TRBJ2-2, with D possibly TRBD1 on 6 matching bases. V lost 5 bases to trimming and J lost 0 bases, with 10 bases between them. Germline loops: CDR1 SQVTM, CDR2 ANQGSEA. The CDR3 loop spans 14 amino acids. CDR3 residues: CSVRQVPNTGELFF. The CDR3 DNA reads TGCAGCGTTCGACAGGTTCCGAACACCGGGGAGCTGTTTTTT.

The rearrangement joins TRBV13 to TRBJ1-6; D possibly corresponds to TRBD1 (5 bases). With 3 bases removed from V and 0 bases from J, the gap between germline ends came to 9 bases. The CDR3 length is 16 residues. Per the germline V gene, CDR1 is PRHDT and CDR2 is FYEKMQ (reference sequence). CDR3 residues: CASSLGGGSYNSPLHF. The CDR3 coding sequence is TGTGCCAGCAGCTTGGGGGGGGGCTCCTATAATTCACCCCTCCACTTT.

The gene calls are TRBV4-3 and TRBJ2-3, with a weak D call TRBD1 (6 bases). The length of the CDR3 is 14 residues. Germline V gives CDR1 LGHNA, CDR2 YSLEER. V gave up 6 bases and J gave up 7 bases, with 17 bases separating them. The CDR3 DNA reads as TGCGCCAGCAGTGCGACAGGCGGACCGAATACGCAGTATTTT. As protein: CASSATGGPNTQYF.

The V gene is TRBV5-1, the J gene TRBJ2-7; TRBD1 agrees at 9 bases. The length of the CDR3 is 15 residues. Germline CDR1 and CDR2: SGHRS and YFSETQ. V gave up 5 bases and J gave up 5 bases; unmatched junction bases: 11. DNA of the CDR3: TGCGCCAGCAGTCAAACGGGACAGGGTCACCACGAGCAGTACTTC. Protein sequence: CASSQTGQGHHEQYF.

The V and J genes are TRBV7-2 and TRBJ1-2; 11 positions match TRBD1. Trimming cost V 5 bases and J 4 bases; bases outside gene matches: 6. The CDR3 consists of 15 residues. The germline V gene has CDR1 SGHTA and CDR2 FQGNSA. This chain's CDR3 is CASSQAGTGGYGYTF. The CDR3 nucleotides are TGTGCCAGCAGCCAAGCCGGGACAGGGGGCTATGGCTACACCTTC.

This rearrangement joins TRBV7-2 to TRBJ1-2; D is possibly TRBD1 (6 bases). V was cut by 0 bases and J by 1 base, with 9 bases left in between. CDR1 SGHTA and CDR2 FQGNSA come from the germline V gene. This CDR3 has 15 amino acids. CDR3 sequence reads: CASSLAQGLNYGYTF. DNA for the CDR3: TGTGCCAGCAGCTTAGCGCAGGGGCTTAACTATGGCTACACCTTC.

J is TRBJ1-2 and V is TRBV11-3; 10 nucleotides agree with TRBD1. Germline V gene lookup returns CDR1 SGHNT and CDR2 YENEEA. This CDR3 is built from 16 residues. V gave up 4 bases and J gave up 7 bases; unmatched junction bases: 12. The CDR3, as DNA: TGTGCCAGCAGCTCGACGACAGGGGGCATGGTTAGTGGCTACACCTTC. Translation: CASSSTTGGMVSGYTF.

The chain uses TRBV10-3 and TRBJ1-2; the match to TRBD1 covers 12 bases. The CDR3 runs 17 residues. Trimming removed 4 bases from V and 0 bases from J; junction bases left unmatched: 6. Germline V gives CDR1 ENHRY, CDR2 SYGVKD. In nucleotides, the CDR3 is TGTGCCATCAGTGGCCGGGACAGGGGGCTCCCTAACTATGGCTACACCTTC. The encoded protein is CAISGRDRGLPNYGYTF.

This clone appeared once. V usage is TRBV7-2 and J usage is TRBJ1-1; maybe TRBD1 (5 bases). Germline V gene lookup returns CDR1 SGHTA and CDR2 FQGNSA. This CDR3 contains 15 residues. With 1 base removed from V and 1 base from J, the gap between germline ends came to 10 bases. CDR3 in DNA: TGTGCCAGCAGCTTAGTGGGGGGAGGGAACACTGAAGCTTTCTTT. Translating it yields CASSLVGGGNTEAFF.

J is TRBJ2-7 and V is TRBV7-9, with 8 bases identical to TRBD1. Germline V gene lookup returns CDR1 SEHNR and CDR2 FQNEAQ (reference sequence). This CDR3 spans 13 amino acids. The CDR3: CVASGQGQYEQYF. Here the CDR3 DNA reads TGTGTCGCTTCAGGACAGGGTCAATACGAGCAGTACTTC. Complete variable domain (other parts from reference TRBV7-9 and TRBJ2-7): DTGVSQNPRHKITKRGQNVTFRCDPISEHNRLYWYRQTLGQGPEFLTYFQNEAQLEKSRLLSDRFSAERPKGSFSTLEIQRTEQGDSAMYLCVASGQGQYEQYFGPGTRLTVT.

This chain connects TRBV5-4 to TRBJ2-2; D remains ambiguous. This CDR3 is 15 amino acids long. V lost 0 bases, J lost 6 bases, and 12 bases lay in between. Germline loops: CDR1 SGHNT, CDR2 YYREEE (reference sequence). DNA of the CDR3: TGTGCCAGCAGCTTGGACCCTAGAGCCCCCGGGGAGCTGTTTTTT. Translated, it gives CASSLDPRAPGELFF.

The chain carries TRBV7-8 and TRBJ2-7, with D tentatively TRBD1 (6 bases). Deletions cut 5 bases from V and 2 bases from J, with 10 bases between. The CDR3 runs to 13 residues. Germline CDR1 SGHVS, CDR2 FQNEAQ. DNA for the CDR3: TGTGCCAGCAGCATACAGGGCCCCTACGAGCAGTACTTC. Protein: CASSIQGPYEQYF.

This chain uses TRBV29-1 with TRBJ1-2; 7 bases fit TRBD1. The germline V gene has CDR1 SQVTM and CDR2 ANQGSEA. The V segment lost 6 bases and the J segment 4 bases; nucleotides outside the gene matches: 5. CDR3 size: 12 residues. CDR3 amino acids: CSVETGTYGYTF. The CDR3 nucleotides read TGCAGCGTGGAGACAGGGACCTATGGCTACACCTTC.

This clone has only a few counts. The J gene is TRBJ1-5, the V gene TRBV19; 7 bases agree with TRBD1. CDR1 and CDR2 from the germline V gene are LNHDA and SQIVND (reference sequence). This CDR3 has 16 residues. V gave up 6 bases and J gave up 0 bases; unmatched junction bases: 8. CDR3 bases: TGTGCCAGTAGGAGACAGGGACGATTTAGCAATCAGCCCCAGCATTTT. Translation gives CASRRQGRFSNQPQHF. The full variable domain, its missing parts supplied by reference TRBV19 and TRBJ1-5, is DGGITQSPKYLFRKEGQNVTLSCEQNLNHDAMYWYRQDPGQGLRLIYYSQIVNDFQKGDIAEGYSVSREKKESFPLTVTSAQKNPTAFYLCASRRQGRFSNQPQHFGDGTRLSIL.

This sequence joins TRBV30 and TRBJ1-2; D unresolved. This CDR3 has 15 amino acids. Germline V CDR1 and CDR2: GTSNPN, SVGIG (reference sequence). Trimming shortened V by 0 bases and J by 0 bases, and 11 bases separated the two germline ends. CDR3 sequence (DNA): TGTGCCTGGAGTGTACGACAAGCCGCTAACTATGGCTACACCTTC. Translation: CAWSVRQAANYGYTF.

The J gene is TRBJ2-5, the V gene TRBV30; 7 nucleotides line up with TRBD1. V was pared by 0 bases and J by 5 bases, with 9 bases of the junction left unmatched. The CDR3 totals 15 residues. Germline CDR1 reads GTSNPN; CDR2 reads SVGIG (reference sequence). The CDR3 coding sequence is TGTGCCTGGAGTGTACTAACAGGGGTTGGGGAGACCCAGTACTTC. Protein product: CAWSVLTGVGETQYF.

V usage is TRBV11-1 and J usage is TRBJ1-1, with TRBD1 identical over 7 bases. This CDR3 is 15 amino acids long. The junction had 4 bases not matched to a gene; V was cut back by 3 bases and J by 0 bases. Germline CDR1 SGHAT, CDR2 FQDESV (reference sequence). DNA of the CDR3: TGTGCCAGCAGCTTCCAGGGACAGCTGAACACTGAAGCTTTCTTT. This codes for CASSFQGQLNTEAFF.